This T cell receptor beta chain was sequenced during a study of shared clonotypes between healthy human individuals. The method was immunoSEQ multiplex PCR; TCRdb's version includes in-frame clones alone and lacks a portion of them. The sample shows about 980,000 clones, over 75% of them seen only once. Germline trimming cut 6 bases from V and 3 bases from J; bases unmatched to any gene: 14. The germline V gene encodes CDR1 MDHEN and CDR2 SYDVKM. This CDR3 spans 16 amino acids. This clonotype was obtained from a man aged 18 to 35 in good health. The chain joins TRBV28 to TRBJ2-7; 7 nucleotides match TRBD2. Sequenced material: memory CD4+ T cells sorted from blood. Subset of the sample: CD45RA-negative fraction. The chain's CDR3 is CASSKTSSGAIYEQYF. The CDR3 nucleotides read TGTGCCAGCAGCAAGACTAGCAGCGGCGCGATCTACGAGCAGTACTTC.